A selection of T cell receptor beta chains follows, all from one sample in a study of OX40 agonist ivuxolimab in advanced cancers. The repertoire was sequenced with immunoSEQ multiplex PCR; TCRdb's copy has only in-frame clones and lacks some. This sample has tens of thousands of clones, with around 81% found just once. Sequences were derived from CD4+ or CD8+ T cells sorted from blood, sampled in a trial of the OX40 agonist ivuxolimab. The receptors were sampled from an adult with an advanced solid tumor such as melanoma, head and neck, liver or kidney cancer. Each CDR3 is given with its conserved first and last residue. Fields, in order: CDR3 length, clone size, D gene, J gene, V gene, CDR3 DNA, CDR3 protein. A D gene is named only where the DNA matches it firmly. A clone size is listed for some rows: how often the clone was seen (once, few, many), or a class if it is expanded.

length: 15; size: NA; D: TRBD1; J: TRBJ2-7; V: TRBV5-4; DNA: TGTGCCAGCAGCAAGGGACAGGCGAGCTCCTACGAGCAGTACTTC; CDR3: CASSKGQASSYEQYF
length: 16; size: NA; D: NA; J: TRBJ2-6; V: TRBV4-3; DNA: TGCGCCAGCAGCCAAGAGGGACACTCTGGGGCCAACGTCCTGACTTTC; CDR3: CASSQEGHSGANVLTF
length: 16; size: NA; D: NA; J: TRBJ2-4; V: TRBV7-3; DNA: TGTGCCAGCAGCTCCGCAAGATCTATAGCCAAAAACATTCAGTACTTC; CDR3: CASSSARSIAKNIQYF
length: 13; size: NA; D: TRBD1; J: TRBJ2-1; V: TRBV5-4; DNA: TGTGCCAGCAGCATCGACAGGGCCGATGAGCAGTTCTTC; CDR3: CASSIDRADEQFF
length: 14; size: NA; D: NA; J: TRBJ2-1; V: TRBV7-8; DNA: TGTGCCAGCAGCTTAGTGGGGCAGCCTCCTGAGCAGTTCTTC; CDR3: CASSLVGQPPEQFF
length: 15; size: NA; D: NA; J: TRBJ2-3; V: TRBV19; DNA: TGTGCCAGTACCATGAATGGACTTTACACAGATACGCAGTATTTT; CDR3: CASTMNGLYTDTQYF
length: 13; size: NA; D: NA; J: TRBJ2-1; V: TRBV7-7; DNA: TGTGCTAGCAGCGGGGACATTTACAATGAGCAGTTCTTC; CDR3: CASSGDIYNEQFF
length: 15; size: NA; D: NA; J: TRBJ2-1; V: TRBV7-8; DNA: TGTGCCAGCAGCTTAGTATCCGGGAGCGTAGGTGAGCAGTTCTTC; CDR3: CASSLVSGSVGEQFF
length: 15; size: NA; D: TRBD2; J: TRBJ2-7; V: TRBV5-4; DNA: TGTGCCAGCAGCGAAAGACTAGCGGGAGGGCGAGAGCAGTACTTC; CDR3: CASSERLAGGREQYF
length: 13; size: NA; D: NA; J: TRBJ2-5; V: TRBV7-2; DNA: TGTGCCAGCAGACCCCCGGGAGCCGAGACCCAGTACTTC; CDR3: CASRPPGAETQYF
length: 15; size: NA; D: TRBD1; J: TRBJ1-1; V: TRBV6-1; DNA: TGTGCCAGCAGTGACCCAGGGGGACTGAACACTGAAGCTTTCTTT; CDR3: CASSDPGGLNTEAFF
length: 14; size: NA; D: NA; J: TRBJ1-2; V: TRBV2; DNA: TGTGCCAGCAGTGAAGCCTCCAGCGGGAGTGGCTACACCTTC; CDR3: CASSEASSGSGYTF
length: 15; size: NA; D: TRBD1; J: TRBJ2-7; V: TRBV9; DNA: TGTGCCAGCAGCCCCCGACAGGGGGCGCCTCGCGAGCAGTACTTC; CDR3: CASSPRQGAPREQYF
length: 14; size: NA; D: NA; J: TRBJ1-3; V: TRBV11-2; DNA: TGTGCCAGCTCCGATCTGTGGGGTGGAAACACCATATATTTT; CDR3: CASSDLWGGNTIYF
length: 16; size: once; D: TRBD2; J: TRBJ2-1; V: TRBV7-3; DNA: TGTGCCAGCAGCTCCGGACTGGGAGGGCACAAAGATGAGCAGTTCTTC; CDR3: CASSSGLGGHKDEQFF
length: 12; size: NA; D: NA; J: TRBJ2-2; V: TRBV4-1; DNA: TGCGCCAGCAGCCAAGATACCGGGGAGCTGTTTTTT; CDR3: CASSQDTGELFF
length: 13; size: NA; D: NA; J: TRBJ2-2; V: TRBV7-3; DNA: TGTGCCAGCAGCCCCGAGGTTACCGGGGAGCTGTTTTTT; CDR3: CASSPEVTGELFF
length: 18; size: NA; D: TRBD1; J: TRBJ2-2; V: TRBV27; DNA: TGTGCCAGCAGTTCACCGCAGAAACAGGGGGCCAACACCGGGGAGCTGTTTTTT; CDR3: CASSSPQKQGANTGELFF
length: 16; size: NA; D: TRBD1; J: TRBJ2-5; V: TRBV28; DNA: TGTGCCAGCAGTTTATTGGTTGGACAGGGGGGAGAGACCCAGTACTTC; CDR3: CASSLLVGQGGETQYF
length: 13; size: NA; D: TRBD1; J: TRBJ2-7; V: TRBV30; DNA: TGTGCCTGGAGTGTAGGGACAGACTACGAGCAGTACTTC; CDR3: CAWSVGTDYEQYF
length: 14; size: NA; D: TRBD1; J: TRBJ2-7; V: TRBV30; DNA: TGTGCCTGGAGGGGGGACAGGAGGTACTACGAGCAGTACTTC; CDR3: CAWRGDRRYYEQYF
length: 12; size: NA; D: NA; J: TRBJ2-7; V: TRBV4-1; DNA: TGCGCCAGCAGCCAAGCCCGGGGCGAGCAGTACTTC; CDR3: CASSQARGEQYF
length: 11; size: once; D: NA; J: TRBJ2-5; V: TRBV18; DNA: TGTGCCAGCTCACCAGGGGAGACCCAGTACTTC; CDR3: CASSPGETQYF
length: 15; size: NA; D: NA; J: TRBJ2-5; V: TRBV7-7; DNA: TGTGCTAGCAGCTTGGGCACACAGGGCCGAGAGACCCAGTACTTC; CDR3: CASSLGTQGRETQYF
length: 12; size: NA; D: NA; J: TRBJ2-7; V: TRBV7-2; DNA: TGTGCCAGCAGCTTCGGGGTACACGAGCAGTACTTC; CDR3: CASSFGVHEQYF
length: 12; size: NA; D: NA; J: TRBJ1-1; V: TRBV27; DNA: TGTGCCAGCTGGGGAGGGGACACTGAAGCTTTCTTT; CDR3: CASWGGDTEAFF